This is a list of T cell receptor beta chains from one sample in a study of response to subunit inactivated influenza vaccine. TCRdb used MiXCR to reprocess the RT-PCR reads, holding one entry per CDR3 protein. The data contain about 500,000 distinct CDR3 sequences, 10% to 15% of them seen just once; the ten biggest clones take up around 13%. This sample comprised PBMCs from blood, obtained 45 days after vaccination. These receptors all stem from a man aged 45-60 years who received an inactivated influenza vaccine. Each CDR3 is given with its conserved first and last residue. A D gene is named only where the DNA matches it firmly. Clone size is given for some rows only: seen once, a few or many times, or a class if the clone is expanded.

>TRBV4-3|few|NA|TRBJ2-2
CASSQVRAGELFF
TGCGCCAGCAGCCAAGTGCGGGCCGGGGAGCTGTTTTTT
>TRBV9|NA|TRBD1|TRBJ2-5
CASSVTGVGETQYF
TGTGCCAGCAGCGTTACAGGGGTAGGAGAGACCCAGTACTTC
>TRBV28|NA|TRBD2|TRBJ2-3
CASSHSGVGDTQYF
TGTGCCAGCAGTCATAGCGGGGTAGGAGATACGCAGTATTTT
>TRBV4-2|few|TRBD2|TRBJ2-4
CASSPGTSGRGAKNIQYF
TGTGCCAGCAGCCCCGGGACTAGCGGGAGGGGAGCCAAAAACATTCAGTACTTC
>TRBV5-1|NA|TRBD2|TRBJ2-5
CASSDPGLSGGALETQYF
TGCGCCAGCAGCGACCCCGGCCTATCGGGGGGGGCCTTGGAGACCCAGTACTTC
>TRBV5-1|NA|TRBD2|TRBJ2-2
CASSALAGGTGELFF
TGCGCCAGCAGCGCACTAGCGGGAGGCACCGGGGAGCTGTTTTTT
>TRBV19|many|NA|TRBJ2-1
CASSIGRYNEQFF
TGTGCCAGTAGTATAGGCAGGTACAATGAGCAGTTCTTC
>TRBV5-1|NA|NA|TRBJ1-1
CASSLVGSLLNTEAFF
TGCGCCAGCAGCTTGGTGGGCAGTCTGTTGAACACTGAAGCTTTCTTT
>TRBV29-1|many|NA|TRBJ2-4
CSVFSAREIQYF
TGCAGCGTTTTTAGCGCACGGGAGATTCAGTACTTC
>TRBV6-5|NA|TRBD1|TRBJ2-5
CASSYYNTGVQETQYF
TGTGCCAGCAGTTACTATAATACAGGGGTTCAGGAGACCCAGTACTTC
>TRBV12-3/TRBV12-4|many|NA|TRBJ2-2
CASSFTTQGGELFF
TGTGCCAGCAGTTTCACGACCCAGGGCGGGGAGCTGTTTTTT
>TRBV19|NA|NA|TRBJ2-2
CASSILGTGELFF
TGTGCCAGTAGTATATTGGGCACCGGGGAGCTGTTTTTT
>TRBV7-2|few|NA|TRBJ1-2
CASSRTGSSYGYTF
TGTGCCAGCAGCCGAACAGGGAGCTCTTATGGCTACACCTTC
>TRBV4-3|many|TRBD2|TRBJ2-1
CASSQEGTSGYNEQFF
TGCGCCAGCAGCCAGGAGGGGACTAGCGGGTACAATGAGCAGTTCTTC
>TRBV6-2/TRBV6-3|few|TRBD2|TRBJ2-1
CASSYRQRGAGNEQFF
TGTGCCAGCAGTTACCGTCAGCGGGGGGCCGGTAATGAGCAGTTCTTC
>TRBV21-1|few|NA|TRBJ2-5
CASSTRRAGGNQETQYF
TGTGCCAGCAGCACCAGGCGGGCAGGGGGGAACCAAGAGACCCAGTACTTC
>TRBV7-8|many|NA|TRBJ2-2
CASSLFSGVSTGELFF
TGTGCCAGCAGCCTCTTCTCGGGGGTTTCGACCGGGGAGCTGTTTTTT
>TRBV20-1|few|NA|TRBJ2-7
CSASYSYEQYF
TGCAGTGCTAGCTACAGCTACGAGCAGTACTTC
>TRBV20-1|NA|NA|TRBJ2-1
CSASKRPSSYNEQFF
TGCAGTGCTAGCAAGCGGCCCAGCTCCTACAATGAGCAGTTCTTC
>TRBV2|many|NA|TRBJ2-1
CASRDNEQFF
TGTGCCAGCAGAGACAATGAGCAGTTCTTC
>TRBV7-8|many|TRBD1|TRBJ2-7
CASSNTGEFGEQYF
TGTGCCAGCAGCAATACAGGGGAGTTCGGCGAGCAGTACTTC
>TRBV10-3|many|NA|TRBJ2-1
CAISEDNEQFF
TGTGCCATCAGTGAAGACAATGAGCAGTTCTTC
>TRBV7-6|NA|TRBD2|TRBJ2-7
CASRPLAGELHEQYF
TGTGCCAGCAGACCGCTAGCGGGAGAATTGCACGAGCAGTACTTC
>TRBV29-1|NA|NA|TRBJ2-4
CSVVRGAGNIQYF
TGCAGCGTTGTAAGGGGGGCTGGAAACATTCAGTACTTC
>TRBV7-9|many|NA|TRBJ1-1
CASSSPMNTEAFF
TGTGCCAGCAGCTCACCAATGAACACTGAAGCTTTCTTT
>TRBV25-1|NA|TRBD1|TRBJ2-2
CASRGQGVITGELFF
TGTGCCAGCAGGGGACAGGGGGTGATCACCGGGGAGCTGTTTTTT
>TRBV20-1|many|NA|TRBJ2-7
CSAHTTGTSYEQYF
TGCAGTGCGCATACAACAGGTACCTCCTACGAGCAGTACTTC
>TRBV5-5|few|TRBD1|TRBJ1-1
CASSLGQGLMNTEAFF
TGTGCCAGCAGCTTGGGACAGGGCCTCATGAACACTGAAGCTTTCTTT
>TRBV6-6|few|TRBD2|TRBJ2-7
CASSYVAGGEQYF
TGTGCCAGCAGTTACGTGGCGGGGGGTGAGCAGTACTTC
>TRBV29-1|few|NA|TRBJ2-3
CSGGPTDTQYF
TGCAGCGGAGGTCCCACAGATACGCAGTATTTT
>TRBV7-3|few|TRBD2|TRBJ2-2
CASSFSPGLAGFNTGELFF
TGTGCCAGCAGCTTTTCACCCGGACTAGCGGGTTTTAACACCGGGGAGCTGTTTTTT
>TRBV12-3/TRBV12-4|many|NA|TRBJ2-6
CASSFFAGANVLTF
TGTGCCAGCAGTTTTTTTGCCGGGGCCAACGTCCTGACTTTC
>TRBV10-2|few|NA|TRBJ2-1
CASSESAINLNEQFF
TGCGCCAGCAGTGAATCAGCCATCAACCTCAATGAGCAGTTCTTC
>TRBV5-1|few|TRBD1|TRBJ2-5
CASSHGQGEETQYF
TGCGCCAGCAGCCACGGACAGGGCGAAGAGACCCAGTACTTC
>TRBV6-4|few|NA|TRBJ1-5
CASSPQENQPQHF
TGTGCCAGCAGTCCGCAGGAGAATCAGCCCCAGCATTTT
>TRBV6-5|NA|NA|TRBJ1-2
CASSYSVSNYGYTF
TGTGCCAGCAGTTACTCGGTCTCTAACTATGGCTACACCTTC
>TRBV20-1|few|NA|TRBJ1-2
CSASSQVGDGYTF
TGCAGTGCTAGCAGCCAGGTGGGCGATGGCTACACCTTC
>TRBV20-1|many|NA|TRBJ1-1
CSATGTSNTEAFF
TGCAGTGCTACCGGGACTTCGAACACTGAAGCTTTCTTT
>TRBV20-1|few|TRBD2|TRBJ2-3
CSASRLAGGPDTQYF
TGCAGTGCTAGTCGACTAGCGGGAGGACCAGATACGCAGTATTTT
>TRBV3-1|NA|TRBD2|TRBJ2-1
CASSQGLADSYNEQFF
TGTGCCAGCAGCCAAGGACTAGCGGATTCCTACAATGAGCAGTTCTTC
>TRBV7-2|NA|TRBD1|TRBJ1-4
CASSLGSSGTGRKLFF
TGTGCCAGCAGCTTAGGTTCTTCCGGGACAGGGAGAAAACTGTTTTTT
>TRBV18|NA|NA|TRBJ2-7
CASSPGVSSYEQYF
TGTGCCAGCTCACCAGGGGTAAGCTCCTACGAGCAGTACTTC
>TRBV5-5|NA|TRBD1|TRBJ2-7
CASSTGTGTPSYEQYF
TGTGCCAGCAGCACCGGGACAGGGACCCCCTCCTACGAGCAGTACTTC
>TRBV5-1|many|NA|TRBJ1-6
CASSLAESSYNSPLHF
TGCGCCAGCAGCTTAGCCGAGAGCTCCTATAATTCACCCCTCCACTTT
>TRBV11-2|NA|NA|TRBJ1-1
CASSFGTYYEAFF
TGTGCCAGCAGCTTCGGGACATACTATGAAGCTTTCTTT
>TRBV20-1|NA|NA|TRBJ2-3
CSARATVRGSTDTQYF
TGCAGTGCTAGAGCCACCGTAAGAGGAAGCACAGATACGCAGTATTTT
>TRBV15|few|TRBD1|TRBJ2-5
CATSKGQASGTQYF
TGTGCCACCAGCAAAGGACAGGCTTCAGGGACCCAGTACTTC
>TRBV20-1|many|TRBD2|TRBJ2-1
CSGGLAGVYNEQFF
TGCAGTGGAGGACTAGCGGGAGTCTACAATGAGCAGTTCTTC
>TRBV20-1|NA|NA|TRBJ1-2
CSARSGFNYGYTF
TGCAGTGCTAGGTCGGGGTTTAACTATGGCTACACCTTC
>TRBV11-2|many|TRBD1|TRBJ2-2
CASSFWSGTGANTGELFF
TGTGCCAGCAGCTTTTGGTCTGGGACAGGGGCGAACACCGGGGAGCTGTTTTTT
>TRBV30|NA|NA|TRBJ1-1
CAWGSAFF
TGTGCCTGGGGATCGGCTTTCTTT
>TRBV5-5|few|NA|TRBJ2-1
CASSGGASGSYNEQFF
TGTGCCAGCAGCGGGGGGGCTAGCGGCTCCTACAATGAGCAGTTCTTC
>TRBV6-1|NA|NA|TRBJ2-7
CASSDPWTAAYEQYF
TGTGCCAGCAGTGATCCGTGGACCGCGGCCTACGAGCAGTACTTC
>TRBV7-2|few|TRBD1|TRBJ2-7
CASSPRGQGLYEQYF
TGTGCCAGCAGCCCTAGGGGACAGGGGCTCTACGAGCAGTACTTC
>TRBV20-1|many|NA|TRBJ2-3
CSARPFRRDTQYF
TGCAGTGCTAGACCCTTCAGGAGGGATACGCAGTATTTT
>TRBV6-5|few|TRBD1|TRBJ2-5
CASSYGTGGIQETQYF
TGTGCCAGCAGTTACGGGACAGGGGGCATCCAAGAGACCCAGTACTTC
>TRBV7-9|NA|TRBD2|TRBJ2-1
CASSLGWTSGRNEQFF
TGTGCCAGCAGCTTAGGCTGGACTAGCGGGAGGAATGAGCAGTTCTTC
>TRBV28|few|NA|TRBJ2-7
CASRYGGEQYF
TGTGCCAGCAGGTATGGAGGGGAGCAGTACTTC